These 15 T cell receptor beta chains were sequenced from one sample in a study of sequential checkpoint blockade in melanoma. The protocol was immunoSEQ multiplex PCR, while the TCRdb copy is restricted to in-frame clones and leaves out a portion. The sample contains about 4,500 clones, about 24% of which appear only once. Treatment here: randomized to nivolumab then ipilimumab (arm A) or the reverse (arm B). This specimen was tumor tissue (inferred from file names), taken from a patient given nivolumab and ipilimumab in sequence. The receptors were gathered from a human donor with melanoma.

The genes are TRBV6-8 and TRBJ2-7; 10 bases map to TRBD2. This CDR3 is 17 amino acids long. J was trimmed by 4 bases and V by 9 bases; bases with no gene match: 18. Germline V CDR1 and CDR2: MNHGY, SAAAGT. Written as DNA, the CDR3 is TGTGCCAGTCGGGCGCATTACAGCGGGAGGGATTTTTACGAGCAGTACTTC. This translates into CASRAHYSGRDFYEQYF.

In its sample, this clone is hyperexpanded. Here the CDR3 reads CASSPGQGEGNTIYF. The CDR3 DNA is TGTGCCAGCAGCCCAGGACAGGGCGAAGGAAACACCATATATTTT. V usage is TRBV11-3 and J usage is TRBJ1-3, with 8 bases lining up with TRBD1. The V gene end was trimmed by 5 bases and the J gene end by 4 bases; junction bases not matched to a gene: 7. Germline CDR1 SGHNT, CDR2 YENEEA. The CDR3 loop spans 15 amino acids. The variable domain in full, completed from reference TRBV11-3 and TRBJ1-3, reads EAGVVQSPRYKIIEKKQPVAFWCNPISGHNTLYWYLQNLGQGPELLIRYENEEAVDDSQLPKDRFSAERLKGVDSTLKIQPAELGDSAVYLCASSPGQGEGNTIYFGEGSWLTVV.

This chain connects TRBV6-7 to TRBJ2-7; D unclear. TRBV6-7 is an ORF for which the function is uncertain. The CDR3 is 11 amino acids. V was shortened by 2 bases and J by 9 bases, with 8 bases between the two germline ends. The CDR3, as DNA: TGTGCCAGCAGTTACGGTTGGGTGCAGTACTTC. Protein sequence: CASSYGWVQYF.

The chain has TRBV11-3 and TRBJ2-4; D is possibly TRBD2 (7 bases). Trimming took 3 bases from V and 4 from J, leaving 10 bases between them. The CDR3 contains 14 residues. The germline CDR1 and CDR2 sequences are SGHNT and YENEEA. The DNA of the CDR3 is TGTGCCAGCAGCTTGGGGGGGCTGAAAAACATTCAGTACTTC. Translating it yields CASSLGGLKNIQYF.

This clone was observed a few times. J is TRBJ1-1 and V is TRBV9; a weak D match, TRBD1 (6 bases). The germline V gene encodes CDR1 SGDLS and CDR2 YYNGEE. The CDR3 is made up of 15 amino acids. V gave up 1 base and J gave up 0 bases, with 10 bases separating them. Written as DNA, the CDR3 is TGTGCCAGCAGCGTAACAGGGAGCATGAACACTGAAGCTTTCTTT. This sequence encodes CASSVTGSMNTEAFF.

The gene calls are TRBV1 and TRBJ2-7; no check of the table's D call, TRBD1, against the DNA was made. TRBV1 is an annotated pseudogene. The CDR3 is 13 amino acids. The CDR3 protein is CASSPLEGDEQYF. For the CDR3, the DNA is TGCGCCAGCAGCCCCCTTGAGGGGGATGAGCAGTACTTC.

This clone was found a few times. The chain combines TRBV6-8 with TRBJ2-3; a possible D gene is TRBD1 (6 bases). The CDR3 totals 13 residues. Germline V CDR1 and CDR2: MNHGY, SAAAGT. Trimming removed 10 bases from V and 2 bases from J, with 13 bases in between. The CDR3: CAILRDNTDTQYF. In DNA, the CDR3 is TGTGCCATCCTCCGGGACAACACAGATACGCAGTATTTT.

This chain connects TRBV9 to TRBJ1-6, with D perhaps TRBD1 (6 bases). Germline V CDR1 and CDR2: SGDLS, YYNGEE. Trimming removed 3 bases at V and 9 bases at J, with 19 bases between. CDR3 length equals 16 residues. CDR3 nucleotide sequence: TGTGCCAGCAGCGCCGCACAGGGAAAATTAGGTTCACCCCTCCACTTT. This translates into CASSAAQGKLGSPLHF.

The chain combines TRBV6-8 with TRBJ1-1; no clear D gene. This CDR3 region has 14 residues. V lost 2 bases and J 0 bases, leaving 7 bases between the germline ends. Germline V lookup: CDR1 MNHGY, CDR2 SAAAGT. CDR3 nucleotides: TGTGCCAGCAGTTACATGTTGGTGAACACTGAAGCTTTCTTT. Protein: CASSYMLVNTEAFF.

This chain connects TRBV19 to TRBJ1-1, with D hard to call. V lost 5 bases to trimming and J lost 2 bases, with 15 bases between them. CDR3 size: 15 residues. CDR1 is LNHDA, CDR2 SQIVND, per germline (reference sequence). CDR3: CASSPRGWVNTEAFF. CDR3 nucleotides: TGTGCCAGTAGTCCGAGAGGCTGGGTAAACACTGAAGCTTTCTTT.

The chain carries TRBV19 and TRBJ2-7; 7 bases are a match to TRBD1. Germline lookup yields CDR1 LNHDA and CDR2 SQIVND (reference sequence). V trimming: 6 bases; J trimming: 4 bases; junction bases outside the gene matches: 6. The CDR3 has 13 residues. CDR3 bases: TGTGCCAGTAGAGGCAGGGGGTTTTACGAGCAGTACTTC. Its translation is CASRGRGFYEQYF.

This clone was observed a few times. V usage is TRBV23-1 and J usage is TRBJ2-4; 8 bases map to TRBD1. TRBV23-1 is placed among ORFs of uncertain function. V was clipped by 6 bases and J by 6 bases; unmatched bases: 7. The CDR3 is 14 amino acids. The CDR3 protein is CASSLAGQGNIQYF. The CDR3 bases are TGCGCCAGCAGCCTAGCCGGACAGGGAAACATTCAGTACTTC.

The V gene is TRBV12-5, the J gene TRBJ2-6; D call uncertain. This CDR3 is 14 amino acids long. Germline-derived CDR1 and CDR2 are LGHNT and FRNRAP. V shed 2 bases and J shed 2 bases, with 4 bases lying between them. This chain's CDR3 is CASGLLPGANVLTF. CDR3 in DNA: TGTGCTAGTGGTTTGTTGCCTGGGGCCAACGTCCTGACTTTC.

V usage is TRBV29-1 and J usage is TRBJ2-1; 11 bases align to TRBD2. This CDR3 comprises 16 residues. Germline values: CDR1 SQVTM, CDR2 ANQGSEA. V lost 6 bases and J lost 0; bases outside the gene matches: 7. This chain's CDR3 is CSVASGRSSSYNEQFF. The CDR3 bases are TGCAGCGTGGCTAGCGGGAGGTCGAGCTCCTACAATGAGCAGTTCTTC.

This clone showed up just once. CDR3: CASRLAGTTANTGELFF. The CDR3 bases are TGTGCCAGTAGACTAGCCGGGACTACTGCGAACACCGGGGAGCTGTTTTTT. This chain connects TRBV19 to TRBJ2-2, with TRBD2 matching over 7 bases. Per the germline V gene, CDR1 is LNHDA and CDR2 is SQIVND (reference sequence). The J segment lost 0 bases and the V segment lost 6 bases, leaving 10 bases of the junction unmatched. This CDR3 contains 17 residues.